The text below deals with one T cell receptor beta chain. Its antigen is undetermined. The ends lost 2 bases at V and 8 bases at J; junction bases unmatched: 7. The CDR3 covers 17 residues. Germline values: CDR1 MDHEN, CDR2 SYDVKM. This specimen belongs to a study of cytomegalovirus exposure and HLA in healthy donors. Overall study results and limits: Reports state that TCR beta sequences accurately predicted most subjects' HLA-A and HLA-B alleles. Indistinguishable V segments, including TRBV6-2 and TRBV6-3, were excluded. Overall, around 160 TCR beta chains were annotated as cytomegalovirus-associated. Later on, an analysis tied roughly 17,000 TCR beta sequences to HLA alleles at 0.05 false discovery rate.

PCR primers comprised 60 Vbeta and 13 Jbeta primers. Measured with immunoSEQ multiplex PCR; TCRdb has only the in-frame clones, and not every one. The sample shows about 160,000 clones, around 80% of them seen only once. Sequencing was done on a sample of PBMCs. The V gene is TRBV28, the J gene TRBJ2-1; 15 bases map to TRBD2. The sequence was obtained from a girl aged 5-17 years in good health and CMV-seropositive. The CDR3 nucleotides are TGTGCCAGCAGTTTAGGACTAGCGGGGGGGCCATTGTATGAGCAGTTCTTC. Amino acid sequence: CASSLGLAGGPLYEQFF.